The rows below give T cell receptor beta chains drawn from one sample of a study of cytomegalovirus exposure and HLA in healthy donors. Libraries were prepared by immunoSEQ multiplex PCR; TCRdb keeps only in-frame clonotypes and omits some of them. The table lists about 260,000 clones, 90% of them singletons. What was sequenced was PBMCs. The source of these receptors is a woman aged 30 to 39 in good health and CMV-seronegative. The CDR3 runs from the conserved cysteine through the conserved F or W. Fields, in order: clone size, V gene, J gene, D gene, CDR3 length, CDR3 DNA, CDR3 protein. The D gene is left open where the match is weak. The size field is filled for only some rows; it gives once, few, many or a size class.

once	TRBV4-3	TRBJ1-5	-	13	TGCGCCAGCAGCCAAGGTCTGGTCCAGCCCCAGCATTTT	CASSQGLVQPQHF
-	TRBV4-1	TRBJ2-7	-	15	TGCGCCAGCAGCCAATCAGGACTGAACTCCTACGAGCAGTACTTC	CASSQSGLNSYEQYF
-	TRBV9	TRBJ1-1	-	14	TGTGCCAGCAGCGTGGACCCGAGGAACACTGAAGCTTTCTTT	CASSVDPRNTEAFF
-	TRBV11-2	TRBJ2-7	-	15	TGTGCCAGCAGCTTAGCTCCGGACAGTACCTACGAGCAGTACTTC	CASSLAPDSTYEQYF
-	TRBV19	TRBJ1-5	-	13	TGTGCCAGTAGTGTTCAGATCAATCAGCCCCAGCATTTT	CASSVQINQPQHF
-	TRBV19	TRBJ2-1	TRBD2	15	TGTGCCAGTAGTATTGGGACTAGCGGATACAATGAGCAGTTCTTC	CASSIGTSGYNEQFF
-	TRBV29-1	TRBJ2-1	-	13	TGCAGCGTTGAACCCGGACAGTTCAATGAGCAGTTCTTC	CSVEPGQFNEQFF
-	TRBV9	TRBJ2-1	TRBD2	13	TGTGCCAGCAGCCCAAGACTAGCGGGAGAGCAGTTCTTC	CASSPRLAGEQFF
-	TRBV27	TRBJ2-5	TRBD2	15	TGTGCCAGCAGTCCTCCGGGACTAGCACAAGAGACCCAGTACTTC	CASSPPGLAQETQYF
once	TRBV13	TRBJ2-5	TRBD2	16	TGTGCCAGCAGCTTAGATAGCGGGCAGGCTGAAGAGACCCAGTACTTC	CASSLDSGQAEETQYF
-	TRBV29-1	TRBJ2-7	-	12	TGCAGCGTCAGGACAAGCTCCTACGAGCAGTACTTC	CSVRTSSYEQYF
-	TRBV19	TRBJ2-3	TRBD1	14	TGTGCCAGTAATTCACAGGGGAACCCAGATACGCAGTATTTT	CASNSQGNPDTQYF
-	TRBV27	TRBJ1-5	-	13	TGTGCCAGCAGTTCCACAGGGTATCAGCCCCAGCATTTT	CASSSTGYQPQHF
once	TRBV13	TRBJ2-5	TRBD1	12	TGTGCCAGCACAGGGGGTCGAGAGACCCAGTACTTC	CASTGGRETQYF
-	TRBV6-1	TRBJ2-2	TRBD2	16	TGTGCCAGCAGTGCACCCGGGACTAGCGTGACCGGGGAGCTGTTTTTT	CASSAPGTSVTGELFF
once	TRBV7-2	TRBJ2-3	-	13	TGTGCCAGCAGCTTGGTAGTTACAGATACGCAGTATTTT	CASSLVVTDTQYF
-	TRBV16	TRBJ2-6	-	14	TGTGCCAGCAGCCAATCTTTCGGGGCCAACGTCCTGACTTTC	CASSQSFGANVLTF
-	TRBV7-9	TRBJ1-4	TRBD1	16	TGTGCCAGCAGCGAACAGGGGACTGCAACTAATGAAAAACTGTTTTTT	CASSEQGTATNEKLFF
-	TRBV7-9	TRBJ2-2	-	14	TGTGCCAGCAGCCTACCGGAGAACACCGGGGAGCTGTTTTTT	CASSLPENTGELFF
-	TRBV6-1	TRBJ2-7	TRBD1	19	TGTGCCAGCAGTGAATTTCAATTCCTCTCCGGGACAGGGATGTACGAGCAGTACTTC	CASSEFQFLSGTGMYEQYF
-	TRBV9	TRBJ2-7	-	15	TGTGCCAGCAGCGTAGGGGCGTCTAGCTCCTACGAGCAGTACTTC	CASSVGASSSYEQYF
-	TRBV5-1	TRBJ2-7	TRBD1	16	TGCGCCAGCAGCAGAACCCCAGGACAGGGAGCCTACGAGCAGTACTTC	CASSRTPGQGAYEQYF
-	TRBV19	TRBJ2-1	TRBD1	15	TGTGCCAGTAGTGCGGGACAGGGGATTTACAATGAGCAGTTCTTC	CASSAGQGIYNEQFF
-	TRBV19	TRBJ2-3	TRBD2	18	TGTGCCAGTAGTATTCCCTACGCGGGAGAGTGGGACACAGATACGCAGTATTTT	CASSIPYAGEWDTDTQYF
once	TRBV6-4	TRBJ2-1	TRBD2	15	TGTGCCAGCAGTGATAGCGGGTACTCCTACAATGAGCAGTTCTTC	CASSDSGYSYNEQFF
-	TRBV30	TRBJ1-3	-	13	TGTGCCTGGAGTGGTCAGGGGGGAAACACCATATATTTT	CAWSGQGGNTIYF
-	TRBV7-9	TRBJ1-3	-	11	TGTGCCGGACAGTGGGCAAACACCATATATTTT	CAGQWANTIYF
-	TRBV9	TRBJ2-5	-	12	TGTGCCAGCAGCGGTAAAAGGGAGACCCAGTACTTC	CASSGKRETQYF
-	TRBV11-2	TRBJ2-7	TRBD1	15	TGTGCCAGCAGCTTAGATCCGGGACAGGACTACGAGCAGTACTTC	CASSLDPGQDYEQYF
-	TRBV5-6	TRBJ2-3	-	16	TGTGCCAGCAGCTTGGCTGGACGGGGTAGCACAGATACGCAGTATTTT	CASSLAGRGSTDTQYF
few	TRBV6-1	TRBJ2-3	-	13	TGTGCCAGCCGGCGGGGCCCAACAGATACGCAGTATTTT	CASRRGPTDTQYF
-	TRBV5-1	TRBJ2-7	-	17	TGCGCCAGCAGCGGGGAGCCTTGGACAACCCCTAGCTACGAGCAGTACTTC	CASSGEPWTTPSYEQYF
-	TRBV7-2	TRBJ1-4	TRBD1	13	TGTGCCAGCAGGCTGGACAGGGAAGAAAAACTGTTTTTT	CASRLDREEKLFF
-	TRBV11-3	TRBJ2-2	-	16	TGTGCCAGCAGCCCCGTGAGCACCGCCGTTTCCGGGGAGCTGTTTTTT	CASSPVSTAVSGELFF
-	TRBV6-5	TRBJ2-1	-	13	TGTGCCAGCAGTTACTCCTCCGGACTTGAAGGGTTCTTC	CASSYSSGLEGFF
-	TRBV5-8	TRBJ2-7	-	12	TGTGCCAGCAGCTTCGATAGCTACGAGCAGTACTTC	CASSFDSYEQYF
-	TRBV27	TRBJ2-7	-	13	TGTGCCAGCAGTCTAACCCACAGCTACGAGCAGTACTTC	CASSLTHSYEQYF
-	TRBV6-1	TRBJ2-3	-	13	TGTGCCAGCTTAAAGGTTTTCACAGATACGCAGTATTTT	CASLKVFTDTQYF
-	TRBV7-8	TRBJ1-4	-	14	TGTGCCAGCAGCTTGATGGGAATGGGTGAAAAACTGTTTTTT	CASSLMGMGEKLFF
-	TRBV9	TRBJ1-3	-	14	TGTGCCAGCAGCGCTTCCAGGGCCGGAAACACCATATATTTT	CASSASRAGNTIYF
-	TRBV9	TRBJ2-3	-	13	TGTGCCAGCAGCGTAGAGGCGCGGGATACGCAGTATTTT	CASSVEARDTQYF
-	TRBV5-1	TRBJ2-1	-	20	TGCGCCAGCAGCTTCTATCTAGTTGGACCTTACCCCCCCTTCTACAATGAGCAGTTCTTC	CASSFYLVGPYPPFYNEQFF
-	TRBV5-4	TRBJ2-7	TRBD2	15	TGTGCCAGCAGCTTGCTCGGCGGGAGGGCCCTCGAGCAGTACTTC	CASSLLGGRALEQYF
few	TRBV11-2	TRBJ2-7	TRBD1	14	TGTGCCAGCAGCGAACCGGGACAGGGGCGGAGGCAGTACTTC	CASSEPGQGRRQYF
-	TRBV28	TRBJ2-7	TRBD2	15	TGTGCCAGCAGTCCCGGGACTAGCGGAGCCTACGAGCAGTACTTC	CASSPGTSGAYEQYF
-	TRBV20-1	TRBJ2-3	-	11	TGCAGTGCTACTGGCGCAGATACGCAGTATTTT	CSATGADTQYF
-	TRBV5-6	TRBJ2-7	TRBD2	17	TGTGCCAGCAGCTTGGGACTAGCGGGAGGACCTCACTACGAGCAGTACTTC	CASSLGLAGGPHYEQYF
-	TRBV27	TRBJ2-1	-	14	TGTGCCAGCAGTGATGCGAGCTCCTACAATGAGCAGTTCTTC	CASSDASSYNEQFF
-	TRBV4-1	TRBJ2-7	TRBD2	15	TGCGCCAGCAGCCAACCTCTAGCGGGAGGCTACGAGCAGTACTTC	CASSQPLAGGYEQYF
-	TRBV14	TRBJ2-7	TRBD1	15	TGTGCCAGCAGCGAATTCAGGACAGGGGCCTACGAGCAGTACTTC	CASSEFRTGAYEQYF
-	TRBV6-1	TRBJ2-7	-	12	TGTGCCAGCAGCCCGGGGGGCCTCGAGCAGTACTTC	CASSPGGLEQYF
-	TRBV10-3	TRBJ2-7	-	14	TGTGCCATCAGTGGAAGCGGAGGGAACTACGAGCAGTACTTC	CAISGSGGNYEQYF
once	TRBV7-6	TRBJ2-2	TRBD1	16	TGTGCCAGCAGCCAGTTAAAGGGGGCCGGTCCCGGGGAGCTGTTTTTT	CASSQLKGAGPGELFF
-	TRBV29-1	TRBJ2-7	-	14	TGCAGCGTTGAAAGTAGGGGCCGGACTAACGAGCAGTACTTC	CSVESRGRTNEQYF
-	TRBV27	TRBJ2-7	TRBD1	14	TGTGCCAGCAAAACCGGGACAGAGACCTACGAGCAGTACTTC	CASKTGTETYEQYF
-	TRBV28	TRBJ2-1	-	13	TGTGCCAGCAGTTTAACAGTCGACAATGAGCAGTTCTTC	CASSLTVDNEQFF
-	TRBV5-8	TRBJ1-4	-	16	TGTGCCAGCAGCTTGGTATTCGGACAGCCTACTGAAAAACTGTTTTTT	CASSLVFGQPTEKLFF
-	TRBV30	TRBJ2-7	-	11	TGTGCCTGGAGTGAAATCTACGAGCAGTACTTC	CAWSEIYEQYF
-	TRBV28	TRBJ2-1	TRBD2	15	TGTGTGAGCGGGAGCGCCTACCCGGCCTACAATGAGCAGTTCTTC	CVSGSAYPAYNEQFF